The 7 T cell receptor beta chains in this list originate from one sample, sequenced in a study of cytomegalovirus exposure and HLA in healthy donors (dated by TCRdb to 2016 to 2017). Library creation used the immunoSEQ multiplex PCR assay. The multiplex PCR relied on a mix of 60 forward primers for TCR Vbeta segments and 13 reverse primers for TCR Jbeta segments. What TCRdb holds here is the immuneACCESS table cut down to in-frame rearrangements. Part of the clones is not present; checked against another copy, under half of the missing clones reflect an unresolved V gene, and the others are unexplained. Here the sample has some 65,000 clones; approximately 60% occur a single time. Together, the top ten hold 2.5% to 3.5% of the sample. The sequenced material came from PBMCs. The receptors stem from a man younger than 40 in good health and CMV-seronegative.

This clone came up a few times. The chain joins TRBV7-9 to TRBJ1-6, with TRBD1 as a possible D gene (5 bases). Germline V gene data show CDR1 as SEHNR and CDR2 as FQNEAQ (reference sequence). The V gene lost 8 bases and the J gene lost 5 bases, with 10 bases spanning the gap. The CDR3 is 13 residues long. Written as DNA, the CDR3 is TGTGCCAGCGGTAGGGGTGATAATTCACCCCTCCACTTT. Translation gives CASGRGDNSPLHF.

The CDR3 protein is CASSRGGPGTDTQYF. The CDR3, as DNA: TGTGCCAGCAGCCGGGGGGGGCCCGGCACAGATACGCAGTATTTT. This rearrangement joins TRBV4-2 to TRBJ2-3, with D possibly being TRBD2 (7 bases). The CDR3 contains 15 residues. The germline V gene has CDR1 LGHNA and CDR2 YNFKEQ. The germline V and J ends were trimmed by 4 bases and 1 base, with 12 bases remaining between them.

CDR3 in amino acids: CASSQSRGFYEQYF. The CDR3 DNA sequence: TGTGCCAGCAGCCAGTCAAGGGGATTCTACGAGCAGTACTTC. The chain combines TRBV4-2 with TRBJ2-7; possibly TRBD1 for D (5 bases). The length of the CDR3 is 14 residues. Per the germline V gene, CDR1 is LGHNA and CDR2 is YNFKEQ. The ends were cut back, 3 bases at V and 3 bases at J, with 12 bases in the middle.

The chain carries TRBV6-1 and TRBJ2-5; TRBD2 aligns across 8 bases. The CDR3 extends over 15 amino acids. The V gene's germline CDR1 is MNHNS and CDR2 SASEGT. V lost 6 bases to trimming and J lost 2 bases; unmatched junction nucleotides: 8. This CDR3 reads CASSLSAGGQETQYF. The CDR3 DNA follows: TGTGCCAGCAGCCTCTCTGCGGGGGGACAAGAGACCCAGTACTTC.

This clone came up a few times. The CDR3 loop reads CASSETLAGGPGDTQYF. DNA of the CDR3: TGTGCCAGCAGTGAAACCCTAGCGGGGGGGCCGGGAGATACGCAGTATTTT. The gene calls are TRBV6-1 and TRBJ2-3, with TRBD2 matching over 12 bases. V was pared by 2 bases and J by 5 bases, with 8 bases of the junction left unmatched. Germline V CDR1 and CDR2: MNHNS, SASEGT. The CDR3 length is 17 residues.

The V call is TRBV27, the J call TRBJ2-7; 9 nucleotides align to TRBD1. V gave up 8 bases and J gave up 2 bases; unmatched junction bases: 10. The germline V gene encodes CDR1 MNHEY and CDR2 SMNVEV (reference sequence). The CDR3 spans 15 residues. The CDR3 here is CASGLKQGAAYEQYF. CDR3 coding DNA: TGTGCCAGCGGACTAAAACAGGGGGCGGCCTACGAGCAGTACTTC.

CDR3 protein: CASSHTGFAYEQYF. As DNA, the CDR3 is TGTGCCAGCAGCCATACCGGGTTTGCCTACGAGCAGTACTTC. The V and J genes are TRBV7-9 and TRBJ2-7, with D unclear. Trimming took off 5 bases at V and 2 bases at J, with 13 bases between the two ends. Germline values: CDR1 SEHNR, CDR2 FQNEAQ (reference sequence). The CDR3 is made up of 14 amino acids.